The clone carrying this T cell receptor (beta chain) was seen a single time. V lost 6 bases, J lost 4 bases, and 15 bases lay in between. Looked up from germline, CDR1 is MDHEN and CDR2 is SYDVKM. The CDR3 spans 14 residues. These data come from a study of blood T cell repertoires in COVID-19. In the study overall: The United States, Italy and Spain supplied acute and convalescent COVID-19 samples. Sources were T cells, B-cell-depleted T cells, or PBMCs; the material itself was cDNA or gDNA.

In the study's own analysis: Nucleated cell counts were estimated from reference gene primer amplification. Assay: immunoSEQ multiplex PCR; the TCRdb copy retains only in-frame clones and omits some. The DNA gave D and trimming, while V, J and clone size come from that table. The sample lists tens of thousands of clones; about nine tenths were seen once. This TCR derives from an elderly woman with active COVID-19. V is TRBV28 and J is TRBJ2-5; D may be TRBD1 (5 bases). What was sequenced was peripheral blood. Here the CDR3 reads CASSKDHRGETQYF. The DNA of the CDR3 is TGTGCCAGCAGCAAGGACCATAGGGGAGAGACCCAGTACTTC.